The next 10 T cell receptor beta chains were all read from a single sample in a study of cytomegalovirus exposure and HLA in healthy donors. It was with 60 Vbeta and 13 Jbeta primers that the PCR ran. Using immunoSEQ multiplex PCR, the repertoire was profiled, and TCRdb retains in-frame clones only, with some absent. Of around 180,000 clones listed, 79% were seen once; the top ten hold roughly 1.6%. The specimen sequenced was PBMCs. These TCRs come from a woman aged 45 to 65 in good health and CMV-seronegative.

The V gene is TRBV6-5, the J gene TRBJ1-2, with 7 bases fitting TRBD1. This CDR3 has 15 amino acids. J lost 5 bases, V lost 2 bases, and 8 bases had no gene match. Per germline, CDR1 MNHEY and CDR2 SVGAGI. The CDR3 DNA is TGTGCCAGCAGTTACAGTTCAGGGGGGTGGTATGGCTACACCTTC. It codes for CASSYSSGGWYGYTF.

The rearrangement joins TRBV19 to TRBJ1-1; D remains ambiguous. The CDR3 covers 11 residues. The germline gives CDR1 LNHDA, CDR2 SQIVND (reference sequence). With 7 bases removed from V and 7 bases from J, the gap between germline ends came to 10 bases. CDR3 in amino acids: CASKSPGEAFF. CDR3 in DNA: TGTGCCAGTAAGTCCCCAGGTGAAGCTTTCTTT.

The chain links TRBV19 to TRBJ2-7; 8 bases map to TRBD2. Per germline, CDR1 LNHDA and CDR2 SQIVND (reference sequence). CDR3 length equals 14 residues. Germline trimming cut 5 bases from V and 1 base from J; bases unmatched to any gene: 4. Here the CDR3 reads CASSSGLASYEQYF. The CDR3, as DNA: TGTGCCAGTAGTTCTGGACTAGCTTCCTACGAGCAGTACTTC.

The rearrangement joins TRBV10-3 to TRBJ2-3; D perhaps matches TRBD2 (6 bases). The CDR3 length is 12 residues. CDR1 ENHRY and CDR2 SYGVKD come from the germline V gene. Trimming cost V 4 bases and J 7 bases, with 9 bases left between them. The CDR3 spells CAISAGRNTQYF. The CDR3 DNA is TGTGCCATCAGTGCCGGGAGAAATACGCAGTATTTT.

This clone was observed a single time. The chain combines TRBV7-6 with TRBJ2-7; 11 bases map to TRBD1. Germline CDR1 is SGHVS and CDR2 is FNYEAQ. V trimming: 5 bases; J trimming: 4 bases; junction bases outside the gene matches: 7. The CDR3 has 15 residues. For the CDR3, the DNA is TGTGCCAGCAGCCACGGGGGGACAGGGGGGTACGAGCAGTACTTC. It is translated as CASSHGGTGGYEQYF.

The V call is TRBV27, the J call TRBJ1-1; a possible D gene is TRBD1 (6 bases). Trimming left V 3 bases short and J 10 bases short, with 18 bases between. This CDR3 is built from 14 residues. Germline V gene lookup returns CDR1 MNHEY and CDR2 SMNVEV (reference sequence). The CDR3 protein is CASSFGGGAPTAFF. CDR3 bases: TGTGCCAGCAGTTTCGGGGGGGGCGCACCGACAGCTTTCTTT.

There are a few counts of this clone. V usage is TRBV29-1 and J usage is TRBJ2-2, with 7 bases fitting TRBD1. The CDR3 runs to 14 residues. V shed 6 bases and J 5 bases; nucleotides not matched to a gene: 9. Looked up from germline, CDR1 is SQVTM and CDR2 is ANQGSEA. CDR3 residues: CSVRQGRVTGELFF. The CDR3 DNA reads TGCAGCGTCCGACAGGGAAGGGTGACCGGGGAGCTGTTTTTT.

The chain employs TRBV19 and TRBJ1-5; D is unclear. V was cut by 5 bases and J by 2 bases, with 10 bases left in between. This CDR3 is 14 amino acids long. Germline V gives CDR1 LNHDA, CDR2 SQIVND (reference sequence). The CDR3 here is CASSAGSGNQPQHF. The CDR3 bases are TGTGCCAGTAGTGCAGGATCGGGCAATCAGCCCCAGCATTTT.

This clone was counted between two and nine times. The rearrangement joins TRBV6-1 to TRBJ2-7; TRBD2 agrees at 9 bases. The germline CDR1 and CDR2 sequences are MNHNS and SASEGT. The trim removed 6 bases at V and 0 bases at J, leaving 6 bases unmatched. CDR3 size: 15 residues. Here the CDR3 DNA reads TGTGCCAGCAGCCTCACTAGCGGGCCCTCCTACGAGCAGTACTTC. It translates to CASSLTSGPSYEQYF.

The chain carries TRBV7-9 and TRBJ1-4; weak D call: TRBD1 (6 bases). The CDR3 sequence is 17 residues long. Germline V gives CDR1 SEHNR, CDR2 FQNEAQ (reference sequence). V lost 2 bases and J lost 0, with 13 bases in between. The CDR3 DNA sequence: TGTGCCAGCAGCTTATGGGAGGGGGTTGCAACTAATGAAAAACTGTTTTTT. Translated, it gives CASSLWEGVATNEKLFF. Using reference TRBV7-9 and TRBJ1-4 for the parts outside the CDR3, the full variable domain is DTGVSQNPRHKITKRGQNVTFRCDPISEHNRLYWYRQTLGQGPEFLTYFQNEAQLEKSRLLSDRFSAERPKGSFSTLEIQRTEQGDSAMYLCASSLWEGVATNEKLFFGSGTQLSVL.